The entry that follows covers one T cell receptor beta chain sequence. The antigen is unknown. During colonoscopy, one to two rectal pinch biopsies were collected. Ulcerative colitis patients received no immunosuppressive medication before the diagnostic colonoscopy. The data stem from a study of pediatric ulcerative colitis. Whole-study findings and limits: All ulcerative colitis patients, but no controls, carried a couple of rectal clonotypes.

Up to 500,000 reads were sequenced per sample. Data came from immunoSEQ multiplex PCR; TCRdb stores just in-frame clones and leaves some out. Of about 35,000 clones in the sample, about three quarters were seen once. The receptor's source is a boy younger than 18 with mild ulcerative colitis. The source material was gut tissue.

CDR3 in DNA: TGTGCCAGTAGTATAGTGGGCACAGATACGCAGTATTTT. Translation gives CASSIVGTDTQYF. This chain uses TRBV19 with TRBJ2-3; no reliable D call. Germline CDR1 reads LNHDA; CDR2 reads SQIVND (reference sequence). The V and J ends lost 1 base and 1 base respectively, with 3 bases between them. This CDR3 region has 13 residues.